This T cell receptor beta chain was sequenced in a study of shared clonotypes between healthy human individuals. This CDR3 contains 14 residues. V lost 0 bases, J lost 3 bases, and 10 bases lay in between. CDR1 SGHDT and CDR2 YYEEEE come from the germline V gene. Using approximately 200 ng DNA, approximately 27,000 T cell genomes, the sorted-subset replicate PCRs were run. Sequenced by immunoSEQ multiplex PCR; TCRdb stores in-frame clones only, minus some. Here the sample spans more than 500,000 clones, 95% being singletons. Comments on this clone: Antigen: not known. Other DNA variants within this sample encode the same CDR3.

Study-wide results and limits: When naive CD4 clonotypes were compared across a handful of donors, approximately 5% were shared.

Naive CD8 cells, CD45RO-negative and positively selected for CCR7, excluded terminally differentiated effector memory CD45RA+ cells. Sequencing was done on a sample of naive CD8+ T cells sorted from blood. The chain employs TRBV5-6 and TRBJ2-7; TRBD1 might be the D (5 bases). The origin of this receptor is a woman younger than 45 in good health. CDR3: CASSLDVRGYEQYF. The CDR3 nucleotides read TGTGCCAGCAGCTTGGATGTAAGGGGCTACGAGCAGTACTTC.